One sample yielded the 31 T cell receptor beta chains listed below, sequenced in a study of shared clonotypes between healthy human individuals (dated by TCRdb to between 2020 and 2021). The library was made by the immunoSEQ multiplex PCR assay. Drawn from immuneACCESS, this table holds only the in-frame rearrangements with V and J called that TCRdb kept. Clones are partly lost; checked studies trace under half to an unresolved V gene and leave the rest unexplained. This sample lists 1.5 million to 2.5 million clones; about 95% were detected once. The top ten constitute 1.2% of the sample. CD8 naive samples consisted of CD45RO-negative cells that were positively selected for CCR7, yielding a CD45RA+CCR7+ population without TemRA cells. Material for sequencing was naive CD8+ T cells sorted from blood. This specimen's cell subset or site label, per the study, means: CD45RA+CCR7+. These receptors originate from a young man in good health.

This clone is a singleton in its sample. V gene TRBV27 combines with J gene TRBJ2-7; 10 bases match TRBD2. There are 18 residues in the CDR3. The J segment lost 3 bases and the V segment lost 8 bases, leaving 19 bases of the junction unmatched. From germline, CDR1 is MNHEY and CDR2 SMNVEV (reference sequence). The CDR3 region is CASSTPPGLARDYYEQYF. Here the CDR3 DNA reads TGTGCCAGCTCTACTCCCCCGGGACTAGCGAGAGACTACTACGAGCAGTACTTC.

Here the CDR3 DNA reads TGTGCCAGCAGGTTGCAGGGCTCCACTGAAGCTTTCTTT. Translating gives CASRLQGSTEAFF. The V and J genes are TRBV5-4 and TRBJ1-1; possible D gene TRBD1, 5 bases. CDR3 length: 13 amino acids. Germline V CDR1 and CDR2: SGHNT, YYREEE (reference sequence). Trimming left V 5 bases short and J 4 bases short, with 12 bases between. Drawing the rest from reference TRBV5-4 and TRBJ1-1, the complete variable domain is ETGVTQSPTHLIKTRGQQVTLRCSSQSGHNTVSWYQQALGQGPQFIFQYYREEENGRGNFPPRFSGLQFPNYSSELNVNALELDDSALYLCASRLQGSTEAFFGQGTRLTVV.

The J gene is TRBJ2-5, the V gene TRBV9, with 9 bases that match TRBD1. V trimming: 4 bases; J trimming: 5 bases; junction bases outside the gene matches: 12. The CDR3 is made up of 16 amino acids. Germline values: CDR1 SGDLS, CDR2 YYNGEE. The CDR3 is CASSSNRDRVWETQYF. CDR3 nucleotides: TGTGCCAGCAGCTCAAACCGGGACAGGGTTTGGGAGACCCAGTACTTC.

The chain carries TRBV5-1 and TRBJ1-2; no clear D gene. Germline V gene sequence: CDR1 SGHRS, CDR2 YFSETQ. The V end was cut by 1 base, the J end by 6 bases, with 10 bases between. This CDR3 has 13 amino acids. Written as DNA, the CDR3 is TGCGCCAGCAGCTTGTTCAGTGCCGATGGCTACACCTTC. Amino acid sequence: CASSLFSADGYTF.

The rearrangement links TRBV9 to TRBJ1-5, with D unresolved. V lost 3 bases, J lost 4 bases, and 14 bases lay in between. Germline values: CDR1 SGDLS, CDR2 YYNGEE. The CDR3 totals 15 residues. This CDR3 reads CASSAGQDPNQPQHF. CDR3 coding DNA: TGTGCCAGCAGCGCAGGCCAGGATCCTAATCAGCCCCAGCATTTT.

This chain uses TRBV7-8 with TRBJ2-6; D remains ambiguous. The CDR3 has 16 amino acids. V was pared by 2 bases and J by 2 bases, with 10 bases between. Germline CDR1 is SGHVS and CDR2 is FQNEAQ. The CDR3 DNA sequence: TGTGCCAGCAGCTTACCGGGTGATCCTGGGGCCAACGTCCTGACTTTC. The encoded protein is CASSLPGDPGANVLTF. The complete variable domain, with remaining parts taken from reference TRBV7-8 and TRBJ2-6, reads GAGVSQSPRYKVAKRGQDVALRCDPISGHVSLFWYQQALGQGPEFLTYFQNEAQLDKSGLPSDRFFAERPEGSVSTLKIQRTQQEDSAVYLCASSLPGDPGANVLTFGAGSRLTVL.

The chain couples TRBV27 to TRBJ2-5; perhaps TRBD2 as D (6 bases). V lost 2 bases and J lost 4, with 14 bases in between. This CDR3 has 15 amino acids. Germline values: CDR1 MNHEY, CDR2 SMNVEV (reference sequence). The CDR3 region is CASSLIWDFRETQYF. DNA for the CDR3: TGTGCCAGCAGTTTAATTTGGGACTTTAGAGAGACCCAGTACTTC.

This clone was picked up a small number of times. The chain recombines TRBV10-3 with TRBJ1-2; D may be TRBD1 (6 bases). V was clipped by 11 bases and J by 2 bases, with 12 bases between them. The CDR3 length is 12 residues. Germline V gene lookup returns CDR1 ENHRY and CDR2 SYGVKD. Here the CDR3 DNA reads TGTGCCCTCCGAGGGGGGAACTATGGCTACACCTTC. Translated: CALRGGNYGYTF.

This CDR3 is CASSLSLGREGYGYTF. CDR3 nucleotide sequence: TGCGCCAGCAGCTTGAGTCTCGGCAGGGAGGGGTATGGCTACACCTTC. The V and J genes are TRBV5-1 and TRBJ1-2, with a possible D match to TRBD1 (5 bases). This CDR3 is 16 amino acids long. In germline, CDR1 is SGHRS, CDR2 YFSETQ. Trimming took off 1 base at V and 5 bases at J, with 18 bases between the two ends.

V gene TRBV7-6 combines with J gene TRBJ2-2; 9 positions match TRBD2. V gave up 3 bases and J gave up 7 bases; unmatched junction bases: 3. This CDR3 region has 14 residues. From germline, CDR1 is SGHVS and CDR2 FNYEAQ. For the CDR3, the DNA is TGTGCCAGCAGCTTTTTTAGCGGGGGCGGGGAGCTGTTTTTT. Its protein is CASSFFSGGGELFF.

This clone was seen once. This chain joins TRBV27 and TRBJ1-5; D uncertain. CDR1 and CDR2 (germline): MNHEY, SMNVEV (reference sequence). Trimming stripped 2 bases from V and 1 base from J, with 12 bases between. The CDR3 has 16 amino acids. The CDR3 region is CASSLGPGSSNQPQHF. CDR3 nucleotides: TGTGCCAGCAGTTTAGGTCCGGGATCCAGCAATCAGCCCCAGCATTTT.

The chain links TRBV25-1 to TRBJ2-7, with 7 bases matching TRBD1. V lost 8 bases to trimming and J lost 2 bases; unmatched junction nucleotides: 9. The CDR3 totals 14 residues. Germline CDR1 and CDR2: MGHDK and SYGVNS. The CDR3 loop reads CASVGPDRTYEQYF. In DNA form, the CDR3 reads TGTGCCAGCGTGGGCCCGGACAGGACCTACGAGCAGTACTTC.

The genes are TRBV2 and TRBJ1-5, with D possibly TRBD1 on 6 matching bases. Trimming stripped 8 bases from V and 6 bases from J, with 14 bases between. Germline CDR1 and CDR2: SNHLY and FYNNEI. This CDR3 has 13 amino acids. The CDR3 is CASGETGGQPQHF. The CDR3 nucleotides read TGTGCCAGCGGGGAGACAGGAGGTCAGCCCCAGCATTTT.

The CDR3 region has the DNA TGTGCCAGCAGTTACGAGGGGTCGGAGCAGTACTTC. It translates to CASSYEGSEQYF. The genes are TRBV6-5 and TRBJ2-7; D is tentatively TRBD1 or TRBD2 (5 bases each). This CDR3 region has 12 residues. Per germline, CDR1 MNHEY and CDR2 SVGAGI. The V and J ends lost 2 bases and 7 bases respectively, with 9 bases between them.

The chain recombines TRBV2 with TRBJ2-1, with 8 positions matching TRBD2. J gave up 7 bases and V 6 bases, and 5 bases lay outside the gene matches. The CDR3 is 13 amino acids. The germline gives CDR1 SNHLY, CDR2 FYNNEI. CDR3 sequence reads: CASRAGAANEQFF. The CDR3 DNA sequence: TGTGCCAGCAGAGCGGGAGCCGCTAATGAGCAGTTCTTC.

This sequence joins TRBV4-1 and TRBJ2-3, with 9 bases identical to TRBD2. Germline CDR1 is MGHRA and CDR2 is YSYEKL. The CDR3 has 16 residues. Trimming cost V 0 bases and J 8 bases; bases outside gene matches: 9. CDR3: CASSQDSGQLAGTQYF. The CDR3 nucleotides are TGCGCCAGCAGCCAAGATTCGGGTCAACTAGCGGGTACGCAGTATTTT.

The chain is built from TRBV19 and TRBJ2-3, with D possibly TRBD2 on 6 matching bases. The length of the CDR3 is 16 residues. Germline CDR1 and CDR2: LNHDA and SQIVND (reference sequence). Trimming removed 0 bases from V and 0 bases from J, with 10 bases in between. The CDR3 protein is CASSIDRGLSTDTQYF. CDR3 sequence (DNA): TGTGCCAGTAGTATAGATCGGGGACTTAGCACAGATACGCAGTATTTT. Drawing the rest from reference TRBV19 and TRBJ2-3, the complete variable domain is DGGITQSPKYLFRKEGQNVTLSCEQNLNHDAMYWYRQDPGQGLRLIYYSQIVNDFQKGDIAEGYSVSREKKESFPLTVTSAQKNPTAFYLCASSIDRGLSTDTQYFGPGTRLTVL.

This sequence joins TRBV27 and TRBJ2-7, with D maybe TRBD1 (6 bases). The germline V gene encodes CDR1 MNHEY and CDR2 SMNVEV (reference sequence). CDR3 length equals 16 residues. V lost 2 bases and J lost 1, with 15 bases in between. CDR3 nucleotides: TGTGCCAGCAGTTTACTTGGGACACAGGGATCCTACGAGCAGTACTTC. Translation gives CASSLLGTQGSYEQYF.

The chain is built from TRBV4-3 and TRBJ2-7, with D unclear. V lost 3 bases and J 3 bases, leaving 9 bases between the germline ends. CDR1 and CDR2 from the germline V gene are LGHNA and YSLEER. The CDR3 contains 13 residues. The CDR3 protein is CASSQGFNYEQYF. The CDR3 DNA reads as TGCGCCAGCAGCCAGGGTTTTAACTACGAGCAGTACTTC.

V and J are TRBV15 and TRBJ1-1, with 8 positions matching TRBD1. Germline values: CDR1 LNHNV, CDR2 YYDKDF (reference sequence). The length of the CDR3 is 18 residues. Trimming removed 0 bases from V and 0 bases from J; junction bases left unmatched: 9. Here the CDR3 reads CATSRETGVSPLNTEAFF. The CDR3 DNA reads as TGTGCCACCAGCAGAGAGACAGGGGTCTCCCCCCTGAACACTGAAGCTTTCTTT.

Notes on this clone: The sample carries other DNA sequences with the same CDR3. This chain uses TRBV19 with TRBJ1-5, with TRBD1 identical over 10 bases. Germline CDR1 and CDR2: LNHDA and SQIVND (reference sequence). The ends lost 3 bases at V and 6 bases at J; junction bases unmatched: 2. There are 14 residues in the CDR3. The CDR3 DNA reads as TGTGCCAGTAGTATTAGGGACAGGGGTCAGCCCCAGCATTTT. Translation: CASSIRDRGQPQHF.

This clone occurred once. The CDR3: CASSLLQGGEQYF. As DNA, the CDR3 is TGTGCCAGCAGCTTACTACAGGGAGGCGAGCAGTACTTC. V usage is TRBV7-9 and J usage is TRBJ2-7, with D tentatively TRBD1 or TRBD2 (6 bases each). Germline lookup yields CDR1 SEHNR and CDR2 FQNEAQ (reference sequence). The V end lost 2 bases, the J end lost 6 bases, and 11 bases lay between the germline ends. The CDR3 is made up of 13 amino acids.

Worth noting for this clone: The sample contains more than one DNA sequence encoding this CDR3. The V gene is TRBV7-9, the J gene TRBJ1-1; D remains unclear. V was trimmed by 4 bases and J by 5 bases, leaving 5 bases between them. The CDR3 is 11 amino acids. CDR1 is SEHNR, CDR2 FQNEAQ, per germline (reference sequence). Written as DNA, the CDR3 is TGTGCCAGCAGCTCGGGTACTGAAGCTTTCTTT. Amino acids: CASSSGTEAFF. Variable domain in full (rest from reference TRBV7-9 and TRBJ1-1): DTGVSQNPRHKITKRGQNVTFRCDPISEHNRLYWYRQTLGQGPEFLTYFQNEAQLEKSRLLSDRFSAERPKGSFSTLEIQRTEQGDSAMYLCASSSGTEAFFGQGTRLTVV.

With respect to this clone: This same CDR3 is encoded by further DNA sequences in the sample. The chain is built from TRBV18 and TRBJ2-7; D possibly corresponds to TRBD1 (5 bases). V lost 3 bases, J lost 1 base, and 10 bases lay in between. The germline V gene has CDR1 KGHSH and CDR2 LQKENI. CDR3 size: 14 residues. CDR3 DNA sequence: TGTGCCAGCTCACCCCCAGACAGATCCTACGAGCAGTACTTC. It specifies CASSPPDRSYEQYF.

This chain connects TRBV6-1 to TRBJ2-5; D may be TRBD1 (5 bases). Germline V gene sequence: CDR1 MNHNS, CDR2 SASEGT. Trimming took off 0 bases at V and 7 bases at J, with 18 bases between the two ends. This CDR3 spans 16 amino acids. This CDR3 reads CASSEAEEGAGVTQYF. CDR3 sequence (DNA): TGTGCCAGCAGTGAAGCGGAAGAAGGGGCTGGTGTGACCCAGTACTTC.

The CDR3 sequence is CASSQDRGWGQGVGYTF. DNA of the CDR3: TGCGCCAGCAGCCAAGATAGAGGGTGGGGGCAAGGCGTTGGCTACACCTTC. This chain uses TRBV4-1 with TRBJ1-2; TRBD1 might be the D (6 bases). V lost 0 bases to trimming and J lost 7 bases, with 21 bases between them. CDR3 length: 17 residues. CDR1 and CDR2 (germline): MGHRA, YSYEKL.

J is TRBJ2-3 and V is TRBV28; D ambiguous. Germline CDR1 and CDR2: MDHEN and SYDVKM. V lost 4 bases, J lost 6 bases, and 5 bases lay in between. The CDR3 spans 11 residues. The DNA of the CDR3 is TGTGCCAGCAGTTCGATGGATACGCAGTATTTT. Its translation is CASSSMDTQYF.

This clone was seen a single time. The rearrangement uses TRBV28 and TRBJ2-5, with D maybe TRBD1 (6 bases). There are 15 residues in the CDR3. V lost 2 bases and J 5 bases, leaving 15 bases between the germline ends. Germline V CDR1 and CDR2: MDHEN, SYDVKM. The CDR3, as DNA: TGTGCCAGCAGTTTAGACCCGCAGGGGCGGGAGACCCAGTACTTC. As protein: CASSLDPQGRETQYF.

The gene calls are TRBV11-2 and TRBJ2-1; D uncertain. Trimming pared 0 bases from V and 0 bases from J, leaving 12 bases between. The germline V gene encodes CDR1 SGHAT and CDR2 FQNNGV. The CDR3 spans 17 residues. This CDR3 is CASSLEPGPGSYNEQFF. The CDR3 DNA sequence: TGTGCCAGCAGCTTAGAGCCCGGACCAGGCTCCTACAATGAGCAGTTCTTC.

The genes are TRBV28 and TRBJ1-1; 7 bases fit TRBD1. Germline values: CDR1 MDHEN, CDR2 SYDVKM. The length of the CDR3 is 15 residues. V lost 5 bases, J lost 3 bases, and 9 bases stayed unmatched. This CDR3 reads CASSNRQGGHTEAFF. The CDR3 bases are TGTGCCAGCAGTAACCGACAGGGAGGACACACTGAAGCTTTCTTT.

A word on this clone: Other DNA sequences in this specimen translate into the identical CDR3. The J gene is TRBJ2-7, the V gene TRBV7-9; 7 nucleotides line up with TRBD1. The V gene's germline CDR1 is SEHNR and CDR2 FQNEAQ (reference sequence). The CDR3 is 14 amino acids. The trim removed 5 bases at V and 1 base at J, leaving 5 bases unmatched. CDR3 sequence (DNA): TGTGCCAGCAGCCCCCGGGACAGATCCTACGAGCAGTACTTC. Translating gives CASSPRDRSYEQYF.